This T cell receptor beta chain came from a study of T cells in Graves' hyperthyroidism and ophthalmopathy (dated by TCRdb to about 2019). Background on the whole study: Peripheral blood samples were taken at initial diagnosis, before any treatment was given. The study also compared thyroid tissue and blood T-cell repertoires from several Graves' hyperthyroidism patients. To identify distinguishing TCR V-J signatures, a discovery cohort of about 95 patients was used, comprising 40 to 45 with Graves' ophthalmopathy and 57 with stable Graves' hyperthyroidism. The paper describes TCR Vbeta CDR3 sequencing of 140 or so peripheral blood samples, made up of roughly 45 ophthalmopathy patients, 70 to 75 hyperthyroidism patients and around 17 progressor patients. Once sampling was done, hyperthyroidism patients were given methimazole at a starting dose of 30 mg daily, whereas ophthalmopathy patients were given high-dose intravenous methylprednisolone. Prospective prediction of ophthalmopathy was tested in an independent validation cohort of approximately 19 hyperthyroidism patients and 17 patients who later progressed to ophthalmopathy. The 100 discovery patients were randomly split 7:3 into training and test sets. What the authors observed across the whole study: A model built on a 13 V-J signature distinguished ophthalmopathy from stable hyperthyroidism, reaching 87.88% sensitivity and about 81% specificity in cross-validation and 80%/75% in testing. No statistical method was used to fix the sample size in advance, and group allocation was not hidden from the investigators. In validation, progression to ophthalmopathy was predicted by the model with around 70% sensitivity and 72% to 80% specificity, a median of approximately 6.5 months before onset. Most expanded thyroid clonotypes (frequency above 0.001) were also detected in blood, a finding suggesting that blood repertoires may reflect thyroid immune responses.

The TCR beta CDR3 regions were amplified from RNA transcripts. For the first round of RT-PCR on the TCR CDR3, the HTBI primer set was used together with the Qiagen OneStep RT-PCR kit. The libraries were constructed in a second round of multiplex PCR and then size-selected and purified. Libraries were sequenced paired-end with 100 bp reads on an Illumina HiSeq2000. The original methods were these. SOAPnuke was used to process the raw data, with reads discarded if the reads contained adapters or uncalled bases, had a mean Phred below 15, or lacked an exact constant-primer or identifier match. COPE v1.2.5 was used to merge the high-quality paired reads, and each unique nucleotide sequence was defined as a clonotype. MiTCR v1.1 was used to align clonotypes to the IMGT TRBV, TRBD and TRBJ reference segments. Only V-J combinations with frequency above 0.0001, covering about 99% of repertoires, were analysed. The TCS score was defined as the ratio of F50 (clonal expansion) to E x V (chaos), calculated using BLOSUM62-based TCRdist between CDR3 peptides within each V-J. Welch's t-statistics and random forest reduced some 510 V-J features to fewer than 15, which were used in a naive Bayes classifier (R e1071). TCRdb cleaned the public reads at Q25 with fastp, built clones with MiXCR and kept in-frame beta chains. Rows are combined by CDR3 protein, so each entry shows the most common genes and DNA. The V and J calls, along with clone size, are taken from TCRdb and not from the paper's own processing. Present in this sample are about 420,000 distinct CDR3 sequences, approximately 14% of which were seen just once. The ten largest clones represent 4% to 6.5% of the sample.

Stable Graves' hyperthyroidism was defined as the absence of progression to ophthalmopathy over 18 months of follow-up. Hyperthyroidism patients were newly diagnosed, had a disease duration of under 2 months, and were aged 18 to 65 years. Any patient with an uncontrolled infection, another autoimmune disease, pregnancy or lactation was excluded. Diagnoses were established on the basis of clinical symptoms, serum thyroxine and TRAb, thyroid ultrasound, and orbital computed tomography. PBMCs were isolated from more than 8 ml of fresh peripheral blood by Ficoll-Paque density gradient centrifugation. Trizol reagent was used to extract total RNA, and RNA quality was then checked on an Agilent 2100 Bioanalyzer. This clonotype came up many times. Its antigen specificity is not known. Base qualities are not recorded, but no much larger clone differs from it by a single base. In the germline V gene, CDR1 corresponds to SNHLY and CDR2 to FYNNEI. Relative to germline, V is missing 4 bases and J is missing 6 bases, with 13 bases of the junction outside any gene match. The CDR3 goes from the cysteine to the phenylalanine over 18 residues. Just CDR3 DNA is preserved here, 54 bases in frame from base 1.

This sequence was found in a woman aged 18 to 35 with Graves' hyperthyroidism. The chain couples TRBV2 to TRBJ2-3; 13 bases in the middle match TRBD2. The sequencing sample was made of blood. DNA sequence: TGTGCCAGCAGTGCCGGGACTAGCGGGATTGGGTTGATGGATACGCAGTATTTT. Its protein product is CASSAGTSGIGLMDTQYF.